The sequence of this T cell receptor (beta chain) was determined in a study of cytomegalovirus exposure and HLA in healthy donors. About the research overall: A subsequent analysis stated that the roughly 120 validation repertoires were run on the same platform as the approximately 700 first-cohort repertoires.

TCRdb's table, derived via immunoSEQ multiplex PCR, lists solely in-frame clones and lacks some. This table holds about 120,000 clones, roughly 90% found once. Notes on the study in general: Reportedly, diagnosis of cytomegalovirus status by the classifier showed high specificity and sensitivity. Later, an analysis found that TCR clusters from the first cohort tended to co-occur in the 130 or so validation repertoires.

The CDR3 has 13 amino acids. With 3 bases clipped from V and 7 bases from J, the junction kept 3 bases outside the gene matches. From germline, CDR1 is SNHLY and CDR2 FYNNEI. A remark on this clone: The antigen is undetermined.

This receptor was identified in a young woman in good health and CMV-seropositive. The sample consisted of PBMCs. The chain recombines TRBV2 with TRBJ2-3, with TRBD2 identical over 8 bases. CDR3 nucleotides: TGTGCCAGCAGTGAGCGGGGGGTTTATACGCAGTATTTT. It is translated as CASSERGVYTQYF.